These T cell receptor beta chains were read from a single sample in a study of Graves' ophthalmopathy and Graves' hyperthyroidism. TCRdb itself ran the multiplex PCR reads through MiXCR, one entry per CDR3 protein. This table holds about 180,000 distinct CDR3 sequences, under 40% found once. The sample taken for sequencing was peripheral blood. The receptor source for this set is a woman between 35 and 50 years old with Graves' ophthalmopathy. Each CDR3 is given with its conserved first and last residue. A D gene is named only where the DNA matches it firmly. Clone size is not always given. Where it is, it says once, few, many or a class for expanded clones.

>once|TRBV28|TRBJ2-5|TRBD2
TGTGCCAGCAGTTTATCGGGACTAGCGCAAGAGACCCAGTACTTC
CASSLSGLAQETQYF
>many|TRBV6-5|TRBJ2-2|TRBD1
TGTGCCAGCAGTTACCCCCGGGACAGCACCGGGGAGCTGTTTTTT
CASSYPRDSTGELFF
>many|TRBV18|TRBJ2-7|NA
TGTGCCAGCTCCCCAAGACAGGCCGCCGGCTACGAGCAGTACTTC
CASSPRQAAGYEQYF
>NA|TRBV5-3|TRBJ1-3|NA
TGTGCCTCAAATCGCGGGAGCTCTGGAAACACCATATATTTT
CASNRGSSGNTIYF
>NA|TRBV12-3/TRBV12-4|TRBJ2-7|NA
TGTGCCAGCAGTTTGGACTCAAACTACGAGCAGTACTTC
CASSLDSNYEQYF
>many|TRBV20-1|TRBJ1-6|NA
TGCAGTGCCCTAGTTTCACCCCTCCACTTT
CSALVSPLHF
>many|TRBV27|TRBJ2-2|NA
TGTGCCAGCAGTTTGTGGGGGCCGGGGGAGCTGTTTTTT
CASSLWGPGELFF
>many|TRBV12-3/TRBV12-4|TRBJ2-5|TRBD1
TGTGCCAGCAGGAAAACAGGGGGCATCAGGGAGACCCAGTACTTC
CASRKTGGIRETQYF
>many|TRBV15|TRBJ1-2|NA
TGTGCCACCAGCAGAGATGGCCGATCTAACTATGGCTACACCTTC
CATSRDGRSNYGYTF
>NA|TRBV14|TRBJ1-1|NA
TGTGCCAGCAGCATTAGCTTAGGGGTGAGGGAAGCTTTCTTT
CASSISLGVREAFF
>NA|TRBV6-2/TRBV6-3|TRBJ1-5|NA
TGTGCCAGCAGTTACTCGTCCGGCTTGGGCAATCAGCCCCAGCATTTT
CASSYSSGLGNQPQHF
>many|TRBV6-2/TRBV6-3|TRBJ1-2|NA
TGTGCCAGCAGTTACGGTTCGGGGGCCTATGGCTACACCTTC
CASSYGSGAYGYTF
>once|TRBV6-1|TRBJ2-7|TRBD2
TGTGCCAGCAGACTAGCGGGGGGGCTAAACTACGAGCAGTACTTC
CASRLAGGLNYEQYF
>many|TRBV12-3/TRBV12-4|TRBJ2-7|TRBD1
TGTGCCAGCCGCCGGGACAGGGGGGACGAGCAGTACTTC
CASRRDRGDEQYF
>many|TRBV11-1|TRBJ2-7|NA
TGTGCCAGCAGCTTAAGGTCTAGCATCAACTACGAGCAGTACTTC
CASSLRSSINYEQYF
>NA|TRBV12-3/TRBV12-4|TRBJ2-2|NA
TGTGCCAGCAGTTTTGAGGGTACCGGGGAGCTGTTTTTT
CASSFEGTGELFF
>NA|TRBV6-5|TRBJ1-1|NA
TGTGCCAGCAGTTACGGGGTGACGGGTTTCTTT
CASSYGVTGFF
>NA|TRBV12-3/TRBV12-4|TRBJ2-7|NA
TGTGCCAGCAGTTCTATGACAGGGAGGAACGAGCAGTACTTC
CASSSMTGRNEQYF
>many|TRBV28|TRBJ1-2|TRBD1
TGTGCCAGTATAACAGGGGGCCGGGACTATGGCTACACCTTC
CASITGGRDYGYTF
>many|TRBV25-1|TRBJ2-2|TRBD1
TGTGCCAGCAGTGAATTGTTGGGACAGGGGGCAAAGACCGGGGAGCTGTTTTTT
CASSELLGQGAKTGELFF
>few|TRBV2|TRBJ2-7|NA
TGTGCCAGCTCGGTGGGGACCTCCTCCTACGAGCAGTACTTC
CASSVGTSSYEQYF
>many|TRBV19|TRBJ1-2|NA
TGTGCCAGTAGTATATCATCGGGACGCCGTGTTGGCTACACCTTC
CASSISSGRRVGYTF
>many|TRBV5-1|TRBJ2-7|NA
TGCGCCAGCAGCTTCGACCGGGGCGACGACGAGCAGTACTTC
CASSFDRGDDEQYF
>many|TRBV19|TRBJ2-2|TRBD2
TGTGCCAGTAGGGCTAGCGGGAGTCGTACCGGGGAGCTGTTTTTT
CASRASGSRTGELFF
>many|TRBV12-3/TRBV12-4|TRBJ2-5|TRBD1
TGTGCCAGCAGGGAGGGGACAGGGGGCAGGGAGACCCAGTACTTC
CASREGTGGRETQYF
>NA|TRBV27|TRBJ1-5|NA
TGTGCCAGCCGGTGGAGGCAGGATAGCAATCAGCCCCAGCATTTT
CASRWRQDSNQPQHF
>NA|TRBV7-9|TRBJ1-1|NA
TGTGCCAGCAGCTTACCGCCCGGAAACACTGAAGCTTTCTTT
CASSLPPGNTEAFF
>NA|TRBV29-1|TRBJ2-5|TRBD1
TGCAGCGTTCGGGTGGGGACAGGACAAGAGACCCAGTACTTC
CSVRVGTGQETQYF
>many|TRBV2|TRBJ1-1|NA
TGTGCCAGCACCTCCCAAAGGAGCACTGAAGCTTTCTTT
CASTSQRSTEAFF
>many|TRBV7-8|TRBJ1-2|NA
TGTGCCAGCAGCTTAGATGCCGGACCTGCGAACTATGGCTACACCTTC
CASSLDAGPANYGYTF
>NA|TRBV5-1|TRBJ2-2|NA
TGCGCCAGCAGCTTGGAGGGCTTGAACACCGGGGAGCTGTTTTTT
CASSLEGLNTGELFF
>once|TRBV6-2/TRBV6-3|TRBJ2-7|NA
TGTGCCAGCAGTTACTCTTCATCTAGCTACGAGCAGTACTTC
CASSYSSSSYEQYF
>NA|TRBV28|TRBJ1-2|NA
TGTGCCAGCAGTCCCCACCTGACAGGACGGGCCTATGGCTACACCTTC
CASSPHLTGRAYGYTF
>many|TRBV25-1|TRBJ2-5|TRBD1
TGTGCCAGCAGTGAACAGGGGGCAAGGGGGACCCAGTACTTC
CASSEQGARGTQYF
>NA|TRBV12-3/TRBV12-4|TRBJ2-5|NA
TGTGCCAGCAGTCCCCCCACGAGGGCAGTGCAAGAGACCCAGTACTTC
CASSPPTRAVQETQYF
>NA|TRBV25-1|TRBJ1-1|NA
TGTGCCAGCAGTGAATCGGACGCCACTGAAGCTTTCTTT
CASSESDATEAFF
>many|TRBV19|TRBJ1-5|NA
TGTGCCAGTACCCCCGGATTTGGAGGTGCAGGAGGGCCCCAGCATTTT
CASTPGFGGAGGPQHF
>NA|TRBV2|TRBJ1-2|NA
TGTGCCAGCAACGAGAGGGACAATAACTATGGCTACACCTTC
CASNERDNNYGYTF
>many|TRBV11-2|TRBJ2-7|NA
TGTGCCAGCAGCTTAAATCTAATCGGCTCCTACGAGCAGTACTTC
CASSLNLIGSYEQYF
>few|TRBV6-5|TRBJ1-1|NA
TGTGCCAGCAGTTACCTCGAGGGGTCTTCCGAAGCTTTCTTT
CASSYLEGSSEAFF
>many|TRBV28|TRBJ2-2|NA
TGTGCCAGCAGTTTCCAGTGGACCGGGGAGCTGTTTTTT
CASSFQWTGELFF